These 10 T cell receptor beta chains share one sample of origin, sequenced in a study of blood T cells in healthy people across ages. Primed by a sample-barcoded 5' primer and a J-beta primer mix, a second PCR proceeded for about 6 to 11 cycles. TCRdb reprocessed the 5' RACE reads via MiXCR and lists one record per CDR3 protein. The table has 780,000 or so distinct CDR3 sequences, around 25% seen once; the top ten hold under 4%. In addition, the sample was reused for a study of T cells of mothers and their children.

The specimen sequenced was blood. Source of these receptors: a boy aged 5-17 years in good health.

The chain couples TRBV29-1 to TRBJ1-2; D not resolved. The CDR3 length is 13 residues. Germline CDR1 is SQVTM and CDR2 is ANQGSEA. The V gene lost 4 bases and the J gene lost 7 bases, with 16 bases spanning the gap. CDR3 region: CSVVFGEGSGYTF. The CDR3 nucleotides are TGCAGCGTTGTCTTCGGGGAGGGCAGTGGCTACACCTTC.

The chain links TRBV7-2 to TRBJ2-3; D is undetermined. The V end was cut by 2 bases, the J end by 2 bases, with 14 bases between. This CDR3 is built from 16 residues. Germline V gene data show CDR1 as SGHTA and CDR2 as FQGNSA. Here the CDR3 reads CASSLISGIYTDTQYF. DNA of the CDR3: TGTGCCAGCAGCTTAATATCTGGGATTTACACAGATACGCAGTATTTT.

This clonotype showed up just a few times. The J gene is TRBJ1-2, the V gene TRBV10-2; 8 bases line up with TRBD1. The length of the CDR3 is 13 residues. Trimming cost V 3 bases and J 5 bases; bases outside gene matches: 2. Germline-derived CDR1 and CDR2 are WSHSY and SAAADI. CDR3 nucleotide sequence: TGCGCCAGCAGTGAAAGGACAGGGTATGGCTACACCTTC. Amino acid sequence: CASSERTGYGYTF.

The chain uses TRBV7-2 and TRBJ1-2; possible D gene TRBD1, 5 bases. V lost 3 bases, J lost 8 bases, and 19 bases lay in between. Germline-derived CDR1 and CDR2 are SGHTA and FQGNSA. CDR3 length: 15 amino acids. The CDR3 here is CASSFGTVGAWGYTF. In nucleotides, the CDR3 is TGTGCCAGCAGCTTTGGCACAGTAGGGGCCTGGGGCTACACCTTC.

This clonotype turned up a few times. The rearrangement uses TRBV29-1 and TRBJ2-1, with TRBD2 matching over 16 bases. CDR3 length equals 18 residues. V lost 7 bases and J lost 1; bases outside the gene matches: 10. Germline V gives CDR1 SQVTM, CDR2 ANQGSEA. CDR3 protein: CSAHGTSGRAESYNEQFF. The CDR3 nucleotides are TGCAGCGCCCACGGGACTAGCGGGAGGGCCGAATCCTACAATGAGCAGTTCTTC.

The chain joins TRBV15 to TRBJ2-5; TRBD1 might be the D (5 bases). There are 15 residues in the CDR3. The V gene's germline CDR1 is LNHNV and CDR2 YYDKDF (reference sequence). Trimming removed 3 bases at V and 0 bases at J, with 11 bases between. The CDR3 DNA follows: TGTGCCACCAGCAGTGACAGACGGTACCAAGAGACCCAGTACTTC. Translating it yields CATSSDRRYQETQYF.

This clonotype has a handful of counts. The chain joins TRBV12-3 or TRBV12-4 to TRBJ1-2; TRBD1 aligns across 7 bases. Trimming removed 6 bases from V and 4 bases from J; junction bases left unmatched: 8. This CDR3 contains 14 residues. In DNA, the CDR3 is TGTGCCAGCAGGACATCGGGACAGATCTATGGCTACACCTTC. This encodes CASRTSGQIYGYTF.

The CDR3 protein is CASSPSFGQGAGETQYF. The CDR3 bases are TGTGCCAGCAGTCCCTCGTTCGGCCAGGGGGCTGGAGAGACCCAGTACTTC. V is TRBV12-3 or TRBV12-4 and J is TRBJ2-5; 8 bases match TRBD1. J lost 4 bases, V lost 5 bases, and 15 bases had no gene match. The CDR3 totals 17 residues.

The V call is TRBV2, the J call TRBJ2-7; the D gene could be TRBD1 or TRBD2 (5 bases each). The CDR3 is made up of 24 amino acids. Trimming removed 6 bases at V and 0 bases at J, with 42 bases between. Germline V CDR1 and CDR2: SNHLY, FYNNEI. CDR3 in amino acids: CASRELPGPTTSSWFYANSYEQYF. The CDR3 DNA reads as TGTGCCAGCAGGGAACTCCCGGGACCGACTACTAGTTCTTGGTTCTACGCCAACTCCTACGAGCAGTACTTC.

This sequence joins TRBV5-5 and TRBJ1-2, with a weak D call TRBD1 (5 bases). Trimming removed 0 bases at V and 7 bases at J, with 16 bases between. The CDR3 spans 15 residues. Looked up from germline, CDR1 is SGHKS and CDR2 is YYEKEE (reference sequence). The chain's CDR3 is CASSLEGHNPSGYTF. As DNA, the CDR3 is TGTGCCAGCAGCTTGGAGGGGCACAACCCGAGTGGCTACACCTTC.